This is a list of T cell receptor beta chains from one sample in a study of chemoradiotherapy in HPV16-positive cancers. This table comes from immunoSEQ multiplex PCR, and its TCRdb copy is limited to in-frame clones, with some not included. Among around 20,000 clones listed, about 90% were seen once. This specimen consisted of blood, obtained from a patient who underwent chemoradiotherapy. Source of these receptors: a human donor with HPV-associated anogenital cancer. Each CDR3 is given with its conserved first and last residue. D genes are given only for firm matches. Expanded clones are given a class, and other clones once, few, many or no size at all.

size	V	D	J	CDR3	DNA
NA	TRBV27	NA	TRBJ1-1	CASSTRLRGNTEAFF	TGTGCCAGCAGTACCAGGCTACGGGGGAACACTGAAGCTTTCTTT
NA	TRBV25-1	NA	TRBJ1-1	CASSEAQGEAFF	TGTGCCAGCAGTGAAGCCCAGGGAGAAGCTTTCTTT
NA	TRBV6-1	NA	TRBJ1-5	CASSPNSNQPQHF	TGTGCCAGCAGCCCGAATAGCAATCAGCCCCAGCATTTT
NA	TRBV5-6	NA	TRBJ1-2	CASSLTNYGYTF	TGTGCTAGCAGCTTGACTAACTATGGCTACACCTTC
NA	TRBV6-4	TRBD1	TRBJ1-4	CASSDSRDSENEKLFF	TGTGCCAGCAGTGACTCGAGGGACAGCGAAAATGAAAAACTGTTTTTT
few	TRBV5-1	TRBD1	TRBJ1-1	CASSLYTGGQNTEAFF	TGCGCCAGCAGCTTGTATACAGGGGGCCAGAACACTGAAGCTTTCTTT
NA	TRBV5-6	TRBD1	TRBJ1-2	CASSLYTGAAGSGYTF	TGTGCCAGCAGCTTGTATACAGGGGCAGCAGGTAGTGGCTACACCTTC
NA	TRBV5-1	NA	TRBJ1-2	CASSLGGLNYGYTF	TGCGCCAGCAGCTTGGGGGGGCTGAACTATGGCTACACCTTC
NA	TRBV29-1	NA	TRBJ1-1	CSVEKGLEGRTEAFF	TGCAGCGTTGAAAAGGGGCTCGAGGGGCGAACTGAAGCTTTCTTT
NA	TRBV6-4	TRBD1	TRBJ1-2	CASRRAGGFGGYTF	TGTGCCAGCAGGCGCGCAGGGGGGTTTGGTGGCTACACCTTC
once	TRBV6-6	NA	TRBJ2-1	CASSNRYNEQFF	TGTGCCAGCAGTAACAGGTACAATGAGCAGTTCTTC
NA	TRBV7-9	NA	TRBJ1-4	CASSLGSTTNEKLFF	TGTGCCAGCAGCTTAGGCTCAACAACTAATGAAAAACTGTTTTTT
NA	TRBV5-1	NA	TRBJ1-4	CASSLEGGGTREKLFF	TGCGCCAGCAGCTTGGAAGGGGGGGGTACACGTGAAAAACTGTTTTTT
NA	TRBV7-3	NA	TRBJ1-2	CASSSGPDDYGYTF	TGTGCCAGCAGCTCCGGGCCAGACGACTATGGCTACACCTTC
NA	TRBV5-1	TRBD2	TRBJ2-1	CASSSETSGGITSSYNEQFF	TGCGCCAGCAGCTCAGAGACTAGCGGGGGTATTACAAGCTCCTACAATGAGCAGTTCTTC
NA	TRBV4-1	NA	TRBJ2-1	CASSQDAGLADFYNEQFF	TGCGCCAGCAGCCAAGACGCGGGCTTAGCGGACTTCTACAATGAGCAGTTCTTC
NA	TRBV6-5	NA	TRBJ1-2	CASTEGRRSYGYTF	TGTGCCAGCACCGAAGGCAGACGGAGTTATGGCTACACCTTC
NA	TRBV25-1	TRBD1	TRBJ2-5	CASGPGQGGETQYF	TGTGCCAGCGGACCGGGACAGGGAGGAGAGACCCAGTACTTC
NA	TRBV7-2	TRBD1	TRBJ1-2	CASRDTGTGVNYGYTF	TGTGCCAGCAGGGATACCGGGACAGGGGTGAACTATGGCTACACCTTC
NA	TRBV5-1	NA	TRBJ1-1	CASSQKGTGNTEAFF	TGCGCCAGCAGCCAGAAAGGGACGGGGAACACTGAAGCTTTCTTT
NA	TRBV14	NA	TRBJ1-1	CASSQEQNLNTEAFF	TGTGCCAGCAGCCAAGAACAGAATCTGAACACTGAAGCTTTCTTT
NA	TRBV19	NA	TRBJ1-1	CASTRDLDGTEAFF	TGTGCCAGTACCCGGGACCTGGATGGCACTGAAGCTTTCTTT
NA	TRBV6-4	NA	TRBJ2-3	CASSEHQGTDTQYF	TGTGCCAGCAGTGAACACCAGGGGACAGATACGCAGTATTTT
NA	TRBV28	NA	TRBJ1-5	CASSSNGQNEEPQHF	TGTGCCAGCAGTTCAAACGGACAGAATGAGGAGCCCCAGCATTTT
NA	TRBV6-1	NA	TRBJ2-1	CASSEFRANTIYNEQFF	TGTGCCAGCAGTGAATTCAGGGCCAATACGATATACAATGAGCAGTTCTTC
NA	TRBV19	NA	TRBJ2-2	CASSMGPAGELFF	TGTGCCAGTAGTATGGGTCCTGCCGGGGAGCTGTTTTTT
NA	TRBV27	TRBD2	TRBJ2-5	CASSLSGGSETQYF	TGTGCCAGCAGTTTGAGCGGGGGGAGTGAGACCCAGTACTTC
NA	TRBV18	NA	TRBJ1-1	CASSLTGYVAEAFF	TGTGCCAGCTCCTTAACAGGGTACGTGGCTGAAGCTTTCTTT
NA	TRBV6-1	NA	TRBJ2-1	CASSEAGSQQSEQFF	TGTGCCAGCAGTGAAGCGGGGAGCCAGCAATCGGAGCAGTTCTTC
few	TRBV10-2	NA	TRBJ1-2	CASSERQEGGYTF	TGCGCCAGCAGCGAAAGACAGGAGGGGGGCTACACCTTC
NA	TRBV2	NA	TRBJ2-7	CASSDRESHEQYF	TGTGCCAGCAGTGACAGGGAAAGTCACGAGCAGTACTTC
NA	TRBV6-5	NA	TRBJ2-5	CASSYSLGDGKETQYF	TGTGCCAGCAGTTACTCCTTGGGGGATGGAAAAGAGACCCAGTACTTC
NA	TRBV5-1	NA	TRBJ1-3	CASRRMAEGSGNTIYF	TGCGCCAGCAGGAGAATGGCAGAGGGCTCTGGAAACACCATATATTTT
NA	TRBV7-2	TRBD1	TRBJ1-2	CASSLISRQGAVANYGYTF	TGTGCCAGCAGCTTAATTTCTCGACAGGGGGCTGTGGCTAACTATGGCTACACCTTC
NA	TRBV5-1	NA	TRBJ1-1	CASSFSWGSNTEAFF	TGCGCCAGCAGCTTTTCATGGGGCTCGAACACTGAAGCTTTCTTT
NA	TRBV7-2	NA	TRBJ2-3	CASSKGGSTDTQYF	TGTGCCAGCAGTAAAGGGGGGAGCACAGATACGCAGTATTTT
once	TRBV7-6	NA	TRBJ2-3	CASRGGGGTDTQYF	TGTGCCAGCAGGGGAGGGGGGGGCACAGATACGCAGTATTTT
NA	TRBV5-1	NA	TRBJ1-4	CASSLLGGSEKLFF	TGCGCCAGCAGCTTGCTCGGGGGCTCTGAAAAACTGTTTTTT
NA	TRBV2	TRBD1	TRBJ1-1	CANEQGEKTEAFF	TGTGCCAACGAACAGGGGGAGAAAACTGAAGCTTTCTTT
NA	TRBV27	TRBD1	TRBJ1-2	CASSLGTGGGYTF	TGTGCCAGCAGTCTCGGGACAGGGGGCGGCTACACCTTC
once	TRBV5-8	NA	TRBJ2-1	CASSFRLGSAHVFF	TGTGCCAGCAGCTTTAGGTTGGGGTCCGCCCACGTATTCTTC
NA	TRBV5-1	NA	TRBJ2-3	CASSLEERAVDTQYF	TGCGCCAGCAGCTTGGAAGAGAGGGCCGTAGATACGCAGTATTTT
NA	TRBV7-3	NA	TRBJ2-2	CASSFDGAPGELFF	TGTGCCAGCAGCTTTGATGGGGCCCCCGGGGAGCTGTTTTTT
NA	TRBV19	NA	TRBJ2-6	CASSIQGPPFSGANVLTF	TGTGCCAGTAGTATCCAGGGCCCTCCTTTCTCTGGGGCCAACGTCCTGACTTTC
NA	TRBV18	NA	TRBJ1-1	CASSPPIGNTEAFF	TGTGCCAGCTCACCACCCATTGGGAACACTGAAGCTTTCTTT
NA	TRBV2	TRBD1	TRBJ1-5	CATRTGNSNQPQHF	TGTGCCACCCGGACAGGTAATAGCAATCAGCCCCAGCATTTT
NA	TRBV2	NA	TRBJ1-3	CASSVGQQGNGNTIYF	TGTGCCAGCAGTGTGGGGCAACAGGGAAATGGAAACACCATATATTTT
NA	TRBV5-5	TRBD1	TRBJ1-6	CASSEPVRSKDRGGNSPLHF	TGTGCCAGCAGCGAACCCGTGCGGAGTAAAGACAGGGGTGGTAATTCACCCCTCCACTTT
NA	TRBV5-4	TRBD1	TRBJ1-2	CASSYRGSYGYTF	TGTGCCAGCAGCTACAGGGGTTCCTATGGCTACACCTTC
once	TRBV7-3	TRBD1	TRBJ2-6	CASSLTGLGANVLTF	TGTGCCAGCAGCTTGACAGGGCTTGGGGCCAACGTCCTGACTTTC
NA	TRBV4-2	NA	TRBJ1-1	CASSQDLLANTEAFF	TGTGCCAGCAGCCAAGATCTTCTGGCGAACACTGAAGCTTTCTTT
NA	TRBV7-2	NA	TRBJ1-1	CASSPRDTLTEVAFF	TGTGCCAGCAGCCCAAGGGACACACTAACCGAGGTAGCTTTCTTT
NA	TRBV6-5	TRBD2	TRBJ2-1	CASSYSRLLAGNEQFF	TGTGCCAGCAGTTACTCGAGGCTACTAGCGGGGAATGAGCAGTTCTTC
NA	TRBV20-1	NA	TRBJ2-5	CSAGSAQYF	TGCAGTGCTGGGAGCGCCCAGTACTTC
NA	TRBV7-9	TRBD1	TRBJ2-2	CASSSQGARISGELFF	TGTGCCAGCAGCTCCCAGGGGGCGCGAATCTCCGGGGAGCTGTTTTTT
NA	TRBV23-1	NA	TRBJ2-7	CASSHWGVGQVASYEQYF	TGCGCCAGCAGTCATTGGGGGGTGGGGCAGGTGGCCTCCTACGAGCAGTACTTC
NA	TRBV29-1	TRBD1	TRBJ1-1	CSVDTGGGKTEAFF	TGCAGCGTTGATACAGGGGGGGGTAAGACTGAAGCTTTCTTT
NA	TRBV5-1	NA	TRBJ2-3	CASSLVRDTQYF	TGCGCCAGCAGCTTGGTTCGGGATACGCAGTATTTT
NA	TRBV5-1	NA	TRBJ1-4	CASKAQEGRNEKLFF	TGCGCCAGCAAGGCCCAAGAGGGGCGTAATGAAAAACTGTTTTTT
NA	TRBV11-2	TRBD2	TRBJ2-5	CASSSGSGLSGWTQYF	TGTGCCAGCAGCTCCGGTAGCGGGCTTAGCGGTTGGACCCAGTACTTC